This T cell receptor (beta chain) was identified in a study of PD-1 blockade in classical Hodgkin lymphoma. Study-level information: The patients were dosed with nivolumab 3 mg/kg, infused intravenously every 2 weeks. General observations from the study: The origin of the repertoire differences remains undefined, with disease activity or prior therapy as possible causes.

All trial patients relapsed after autologous stem cell transplantation. In its sample, this clone was seen a few times. Its antigen is currently unknown. CDR1 MDHEN and CDR2 SYDVKM come from the germline V gene. This CDR3 is 19 amino acids long. With 5 bases removed from V and 0 bases from J, the gap between germline ends came to 20 bases. Only in-frame clones appear in the TCRdb table, and some are missing; sequencing was by immunoSEQ multiplex PCR. This table has around 10,000 clones, about 80% appearing once. The receptor was isolated from a human donor with classical Hodgkin lymphoma. V and J are TRBV28 and TRBJ2-6, with a weak D call TRBD1 (6 bases). This sample comprised peripheral blood mononuclear cells (PBMCs), obtained before the second cycle of nivolumab. CDR3 loop: CASSRPDSYSLSGANVLTF. Written as DNA, the CDR3 is TGTGCCAGCAGTCGCCCGGACAGCTATTCGCTCTCTGGGGCCAACGTCCTGACTTTC.